The rows below give T cell receptor beta chains drawn from one sample of a study of vaccination and CD4 T cells after COVID-19. The antigens these receptors bind are not known. Each CDR3 protein is one row after TCRdb ran MiXCR on the PCR reads. The sample lists about 21,000 distinct CDR3 sequences, 46% seen once, with 13% in the top ten. This sample comprised CD4+ T cells from blood, cultured in vitro, obtained about 7 months after SARS-CoV-2 vaccination. Receptors originate from a human donor who had recovered from COVID-19. Both conserved end residues are part of each CDR3. The D gene is left open where the match is weak. Size is stated for part of the rows, as once, few or many counts, or as a class when the clone is expanded.

v_gene	d_gene	abundance	j_gene	CDR3aa	CDR3nt
TRBV10-3	NA	NA	TRBJ2-7	CAIAGGALTYEQYF	TGTGCCATAGCAGGCGGGGCCCTTACCTACGAGCAGTACTTC
TRBV20-1	TRBD1	NA	TRBJ1-5	CSASRQGHQPQHF	TGCAGTGCTAGTCGACAGGGGCATCAGCCCCAGCATTTT
TRBV19	NA	once	TRBJ2-3	CASSLSGTDTQYF	TGTGCCAGTAGTTTATCGGGCACAGATACGCAGTATTTT
TRBV19	TRBD2	NA	TRBJ2-1	CASSKTSGRNEQFF	TGTGCCAGTAGTAAAACTAGCGGGCGTAATGAGCAGTTCTTC
TRBV7-9	NA	NA	TRBJ1-6	CASSFLRAGNSPLHF	TGTGCCAGCAGCTTCCTCAGGGCTGGGAATTCACCCCTCCACTTT
TRBV30	NA	NA	TRBJ1-2	CAWSWGGGYTF	TGTGCCTGGAGCTGGGGTGGCGGCTACACCTTC
TRBV24-1	TRBD1	few	TRBJ1-2	CATRGSDRGSYTF	TGTGCCACCCGCGGGTCGGACAGGGGCAGCTACACCTTC
TRBV24-1	NA	few	TRBJ1-5	CATSDGPYSNNQPQHF	TGTGCCACCAGTGATGGTCCCTACTCCAACAATCAGCCCCAGCATTTT
TRBV27	TRBD1	NA	TRBJ2-6	CASSFGQAASGANVLTF	TGTGCCAGCAGTTTCGGACAGGCTGCCTCTGGGGCCAACGTCCTGACTTTC
TRBV12-3/TRBV12-4	TRBD2	medium-sized	TRBJ2-5	CASSLASGDKETQYF	TGTGCCAGCAGTTTAGCTAGCGGGGATAAAGAGACCCAGTACTTC
TRBV11-3	TRBD2	few	TRBJ2-2	CASSLGLHTGELFF	TGTGCCAGCAGCTTGGGACTACACACCGGGGAGCTGTTTTTT
TRBV11-3	NA	NA	TRBJ2-7	CASSLQHGAYEQYF	TGTGCCAGCAGCTTACAACACGGAGCCTACGAGCAGTACTTC
TRBV27	TRBD1	once	TRBJ2-7	CASSGLDRVSSYEQYF	TGTGCCAGCAGTGGACTGGACAGGGTGAGCTCCTACGAGCAGTACTTC
TRBV7-9	NA	NA	TRBJ1-1	CASSLQGPPEAFF	TGTGCCAGCAGCTTACAGGGTCCCCCTGAAGCTTTCTTT
TRBV7-9	TRBD1	NA	TRBJ1-2	CASSLEMTGYYGYTF	TGTGCCAGCAGCTTGGAGATGACAGGGTACTATGGCTACACCTTC
TRBV4-1	NA	NA	TRBJ2-3	CASREGGTTDTQYF	TGCGCCAGCAGAGAAGGTGGGACCACAGATACGCAGTATTTT
TRBV11-3	NA	NA	TRBJ1-6	CASSSRDSPLHF	TGTGCCAGCAGCTCCAGGGATTCACCCCTCCACTTT
TRBV7-3	NA	NA	TRBJ2-7	CASSPGSSQEQYF	TGTGCCAGCAGCCCCGGGTCCTCACAAGAGCAGTACTTC
TRBV6-2/TRBV6-3	TRBD2	NA	TRBJ2-1	CASRGTSATGGNEQFF	TGTGCCAGCAGGGGGACTAGCGCCACAGGAGGGAATGAGCAGTTCTTC
TRBV7-6	TRBD2	NA	TRBJ2-1	CASSLGGGGHVHEQFF	TGTGCCAGCAGCTTAGGGGGCGGGGGGCATGTCCATGAGCAGTTCTTC
TRBV7-2	NA	few	TRBJ2-5	CATRLTRSQETQYF	TGTGCCACCCGCTTAACGCGAAGCCAAGAGACCCAGTACTTC
TRBV15	TRBD1	few	TRBJ1-6	CATSREGTGGSPLHF	TGTGCCACCAGCAGAGAGGGGACAGGGGGTTCACCCCTCCACTTT
TRBV15	NA	NA	TRBJ2-1	CATSRDSSRDEQFF	TGTGCCACCAGCAGAGATTCTAGTAGGGATGAGCAGTTCTTC
TRBV7-8	NA	NA	TRBJ2-5	CASSFSRGGGPQETQYF	TGTGCCAGCAGCTTTTCTAGGGGGGGGGGCCCCCAAGAGACCCAGTACTTC
TRBV24-1	TRBD2	once	TRBJ2-1	CATSDFTSGSYNEQFF	TGTGCCACCAGTGATTTCACTAGCGGGAGCTACAATGAGCAGTTCTTC
TRBV11-3	NA	few	TRBJ1-6	CASRSNNSPLHF	TGTGCCAGCAGATCAAATAATTCACCCCTCCACTTT
TRBV5-4	NA	NA	TRBJ2-1	CASSSTVGNEQFF	TGTGCCAGCAGCTCGACAGTAGGGAATGAGCAGTTCTTC
TRBV6-1	TRBD1	few	TRBJ1-1	CASSWDRDTEAFF	TGTGCCAGCAGCTGGGACAGGGACACTGAAGCTTTCTTT
TRBV20-1	TRBD1	few	TRBJ1-2	CSAPLFLQTGGGYGYTF	TGCAGTGCTCCCCTGTTTCTACAAACAGGGGGCGGGTATGGCTACACCTTC
TRBV7-6	NA	NA	TRBJ1-1	CASSLLPRLITEAFF	TGTGCCAGCAGCTTACTCCCCAGGTTGATAACTGAAGCTTTCTTT
TRBV11-2	NA	once	TRBJ2-7	CASSLVRDEQYF	TGTGCCAGCAGCTTAGTAAGGGACGAGCAGTACTTC
TRBV2	NA	NA	TRBJ2-1	CASRQLGEQFF	TGTGCCAGCAGACAACTAGGAGAGCAGTTCTTC
TRBV7-2	NA	NA	TRBJ2-1	CASRPGPGSANEQFF	TGTGCCAGCCGGCCGGGTCCTGGGTCCGCCAATGAGCAGTTCTTC
TRBV6-5	NA	large	TRBJ2-7	CASSSGPRRYEQYF	TGTGCCAGCAGTTCTGGGCCCAGACGTTACGAGCAGTACTTC
TRBV7-3	NA	NA	TRBJ1-1	CASSLNPRGAHTEAFF	TGTGCCAGCAGCTTAAACCCGCGGGGGGCGCACACTGAAGCTTTCTTT
TRBV7-2	NA	many	TRBJ2-7	CASSSYYEQYF	TGTGCCAGCAGCTCTTACTACGAGCAGTACTTC
TRBV7-2	TRBD1	NA	TRBJ1-3	CASSSQPQGAGNTIYF	TGTGCCAGCAGCTCACAACCTCAGGGGGCTGGAAACACCATATATTTT